This T cell receptor beta chain was sequenced during a study of T cells after yellow fever vaccination. Overall study: Libraries from low-cell-number fractions were prepared with the SMART-Seq v4 Ultra Low Input RNA kit.

Findings of the study overall: Secondary responses were weaker yet peaked faster, day 5 versus 15. Researchers noted that a small share of clonotypes showed up in both CD4 and CD8 compartments.

With regard to this clonotype: Its matching antigen is unknown.

TCRdb recomputed calls from the 5' RACE reads with MiXCR, one row per CDR3 protein. The sample includes approximately 550,000 distinct CDR3 sequences, approximately 15% of them seen just once. Germline assignment: CDR1 MNHEY and CDR2 SVGEGT. V was trimmed by 6 bases and J by 0 bases, leaving 9 bases between them. The CDR3 has 14 amino acids. V gene TRBV6-2 or TRBV6-3 combines with J gene TRBJ2-1, with unresolved D. The sequence was collected from a man between 25 and 39 years old who received the YFV17D yellow fever vaccine. Material: PBMCs, obtained on the day of the yellow fever booster vaccination. The CDR3 nucleotides are TGTGCCAGCAGCAAGGGTACCTCCTACAATGAGCAGTTCTTC. The encoded protein is CASSKGTSYNEQFF.